The TCR beta chain under discussion was sequenced for a study of blood T cell repertoires in COVID-19. Trimming took off 7 bases at V and 0 bases at J, with 10 bases between the two ends. Germline V gene lookup returns CDR1 LNHDA and CDR2 SQIVND (reference sequence). CDR3 length equals 14 residues. Here immunoSEQ multiplex PCR was the method, and the copy in TCRdb shows in-frame clones only, minus some. The top ten hold 3.6% of the sample, which has about 240,000 clones, 83% seen once. The specimen was PBMCs or T cells enriched from blood (not recorded which). V is TRBV19 and J is TRBJ1-3, with D perhaps TRBD1 (5 bases). The receptor was derived from a woman in her thirties or forties who had been exposed to COVID-19. The CDR3 spells CASNQQVSGNTIYF. CDR3 coding DNA: TGTGCCAGTAATCAACAGGTCTCTGGAAACACCATATATTTT.